Following are 23 T cell receptor beta chains from one sample sequenced in a study of T-cell memory formation after mild COVID-19. TCRdb fed the 5' RACE reads into MiXCR, producing one record per CDR3 protein. This table has 150,000 to 200,000 distinct CDR3 sequences, about 14% appearing once. Sequencing was carried out using PBMCs or a T cell subset sorted from them (not recorded which). The receptors were sampled from an adult woman who had mild COVID-19 (a few samples of this study predate the infection). Cell type and time point are not known.

This clonotype was observed a few times. The genes are TRBV21-1 and TRBJ1-5; the DNA was not used to check the table's D call, TRBD1. TRBV21-1 constitutes a pseudogene. The CDR3 consists of 16 residues. The CDR3 spells CASSKGGTISNQPQHF. CDR3 coding DNA: TGTGCCAGCAGCAAAGGAGGGACAATAAGCAATCAGCCCCAGCATTTT.

V usage is TRBV24-1 and J usage is TRBJ2-1; 10 bases line up with TRBD1. V was pared by 4 bases and J by 3 bases, with 5 bases of the junction left unmatched. The CDR3 contains 16 residues. The germline V gene encodes CDR1 KGHDR and CDR2 SFDVKD. CDR3 nucleotides: TGTGCCACCAGTGACATGACAGGGGGCGACTACAATGAGCAGTTCTTC. Translating it yields CATSDMTGGDYNEQFF.

The chain combines TRBV5-1 with TRBJ2-6, with 9 bases lining up with TRBD1. The J segment lost 0 bases and the V segment lost 0 bases, leaving 7 bases of the junction unmatched. The CDR3 runs to 19 residues. The germline CDR1 and CDR2 sequences are SGHRS and YFSETQ. The CDR3 sequence is CASSLGRDRVLSGANVLTF. CDR3 DNA: TGCGCCAGCAGCTTGGGCCGGGACAGGGTTCTCTCTGGGGCCAACGTCCTGACTTTC.

There are a few counts of this clonotype. The V gene is TRBV6-6, the J gene TRBJ1-5; 7 nucleotides agree with TRBD1. The CDR3 has 12 amino acids. The germline V gene has CDR1 MNHNY and CDR2 SVGAGI (reference sequence). Losses at the gene ends were 6 bases for V and 8 bases for J; bases not matched to a gene: 4. CDR3 protein: CASSHTGEPQHF. For the CDR3, the DNA is TGTGCCAGCAGCCATACAGGGGAGCCCCAGCATTTT.

This clonotype was counted between two and nine times. The gene calls are TRBV12-3 or TRBV12-4 and TRBJ2-7; D is perhaps TRBD2 (6 bases). The V and J ends lost 5 bases and 3 bases respectively, with 14 bases between them. The CDR3 is made up of 14 amino acids. The CDR3: CASSNPGTVYEQYF. For the CDR3, the DNA is TGTGCCAGCAGTAACCCCGGGACTGTCTACGAGCAGTACTTC.

This clonotype came up a few times. The chain combines TRBV30 with TRBJ1-6; tentative D call: TRBD1 (6 bases). Germline V lookup: CDR1 GTSNPN, CDR2 SVGIG (reference sequence). V gave up 0 bases and J gave up 7 bases, with 7 bases separating them. The CDR3 is 13 residues long. This CDR3 is CAWSVQGNSPLHF. Here the CDR3 DNA reads TGTGCCTGGAGTGTACAGGGAAATTCACCCCTCCACTTT.

This chain links TRBV6-5 with TRBJ1-4; no clear D gene. The ends were cut back, 0 bases at V and 8 bases at J, with 16 bases in the middle. Germline CDR1 MNHEY, CDR2 SVGAGI. This CDR3 comprises 16 residues. CDR3 coding DNA: TGTGCCAGCAGTTACTCAATTGGGGAGCCCTCCGAAAAACTGTTTTTT. Encoded protein: CASSYSIGEPSEKLFF.

The sample holds a few counts of this clonotype. The chain is built from TRBV7-3 and TRBJ2-3; unclear D gene. Trimming left V 5 bases short and J 2 bases short, with 8 bases between. The CDR3 has 13 residues. Germline CDR1 reads SGHTA; CDR2 reads FQGTGA. CDR3 sequence: CASSPKPTDTQYF. The CDR3 DNA reads TGTGCCAGCAGCCCCAAACCCACAGATACGCAGTATTTT. Drawing the rest from reference TRBV7-3 and TRBJ2-3, the complete variable domain is GAGVSQTPSNKVTEKGKYVELRCDPISGHTALYWYRQSLGQGPEFLIYFQGTGAADDSGLPNDRFFAVRPEGSVSTLKIQRTERGDSAVYLCASSPKPTDTQYFGPGTRLTVL.

The rearrangement links TRBV27 to TRBJ2-7; D perhaps matches TRBD1 (6 bases). Germline loops: CDR1 MNHEY, CDR2 SMNVEV (reference sequence). V was cut by 3 bases and J by 2 bases, with 14 bases left in between. The CDR3 is 15 residues long. The CDR3 DNA sequence: TGTGCCAGCAGTTTGAGGGACACAGGACCCTACGAGCAGTACTTC. It specifies CASSLRDTGPYEQYF.

This clonotype was recorded a few times. The chain is built from TRBV5-1 and TRBJ1-1; D is uncertain. This CDR3 has 12 residues. The V and J ends lost 4 bases and 8 bases respectively, with 12 bases between them. Germline assignment: CDR1 SGHRS and CDR2 YFSETQ. In DNA form, the CDR3 reads TGCGCCAGCAGCCTTGTGGGAGAAGAAGCTTTCTTT. Protein sequence: CASSLVGEEAFF.

The chain uses TRBV25-1 and TRBJ2-1; TRBD1 is a possible D gene (5 bases). The CDR3 sequence is 16 residues long. Looked up from germline, CDR1 is MGHDK and CDR2 is SYGVNS. With 5 bases removed from V and 4 bases from J, the gap between germline ends came to 18 bases. CDR3 sequence: CASSLGGKKGYNEQFF. CDR3 bases: TGTGCCAGCAGTCTTGGTGGGAAAAAGGGGTACAATGAGCAGTTCTTC.

This clonotype occurred a few times. J is TRBJ1-2 and V is TRBV12-5, with D possibly being TRBD1 (5 bases). The V end lost 3 bases, the J end lost 3 bases, and 8 bases lay between the germline ends. This CDR3 has 13 amino acids. The germline V gene encodes CDR1 LGHNT and CDR2 FRNRAP. CDR3 residues: CASGLRDDYGYTF. As DNA, the CDR3 is TGTGCTAGTGGTTTACGGGACGACTATGGCTACACCTTC.

CDR3 in DNA: TGTGCCAGCAGTGTATCGCTAGGGACAGGGGGTCTAACCGGATCGAACACTGAAGCTTTCTTT. Protein sequence: CASSVSLGTGGLTGSNTEAFF. The chain has TRBV25-1 and TRBJ1-1; 11 positions agree with TRBD1. Germline V CDR1 and CDR2: MGHDK, SYGVNS. There are 21 residues in the CDR3. J gave up 1 base and V 4 bases, and 20 bases lay outside the gene matches.

The chain is built from TRBV4-3 and TRBJ2-2, with 10 bases lining up with TRBD2. The CDR3 totals 16 residues. V shed 1 base and J 7 bases; nucleotides not matched to a gene: 6. Germline assignment: CDR1 LGHNA and CDR2 YSLEER. The CDR3 DNA sequence: TGCGCCAGCAGCCAAGGAGGGAGCGGGGGGGGCGGGGAGCTGTTTTTT. It codes for CASSQGGSGGGGELFF.

The CDR3 coding sequence is TGTGCCAGCAGCTTGGCCCTCCGGACAGGCGATGATGAAAAACTGTTTTTT. Its protein is CASSLALRTGDDEKLFF. The chain has TRBV5-8 and TRBJ1-4; TRBD1 matches at 7 bases. The CDR3 runs 17 residues. The V gene's germline CDR1 is SGHTS and CDR2 YDEGEE. J was trimmed by 6 bases and V by 0 bases; bases with no gene match: 11. Variable domain in full (rest from reference TRBV5-8 and TRBJ1-4): EAGVTQSPTHLIKTRGQQATLRCSPISGHTSVYWYQQALGLGLQFLLWYDEGEERNRGNFPPRFSGRQFPNYSSELNVNALELEDSALYLCASSLALRTGDDEKLFFGSGTQLSVL.

This chain uses TRBV20-1 with TRBJ1-1; D is possibly TRBD1 (6 bases). V was trimmed by 6 bases and J by 4 bases, leaving 12 bases between them. Germline CDR1 reads DFQATT; CDR2 reads SNEGSKA (reference sequence). The CDR3 has 12 amino acids. CDR3 DNA: TGCAGTGCGCGAGGGGGTGGCACTGAAGCTTTCTTT. Its protein product is CSARGGGTEAFF.

This chain connects TRBV5-4 to TRBJ1-1; D is uncertain. V was trimmed by 7 bases and J by 2 bases, leaving 12 bases between them. The CDR3 runs to 13 residues. Per the germline V gene, CDR1 is SGHNT and CDR2 is YYREEE (reference sequence). The CDR3 DNA follows: TGTGCCAGCGCGTGGAGCGGTAACACTGAAGCTTTCTTT. Translated, it gives CASAWSGNTEAFF.

The V gene is TRBV12-3 or TRBV12-4, the J gene TRBJ2-7; possible D gene TRBD2, 7 bases. The length of the CDR3 is 17 residues. Trimming took 1 base from V and 2 from J, leaving 18 bases between them. The CDR3 region is CASSLVLMGGPAYEQYF. CDR3 coding DNA: TGTGCCAGCAGTTTAGTTCTGATGGGGGGGCCGGCCTACGAGCAGTACTTC.

This clonotype was counted only a few times. The gene calls are TRBV4-1 and TRBJ1-2; 7 bases match TRBD1. The CDR3 consists of 16 residues. The V segment lost 5 bases and the J segment 1 base; nucleotides outside the gene matches: 10. CDR1 and CDR2 from the germline V gene are MGHRA and YSYEKL. The CDR3 here is CASSTQNRGDNYGYTF. The CDR3 nucleotides are TGCGCCAGCAGCACACAGAACAGGGGAGATAACTATGGCTACACCTTC.

At least ten counts were recorded for this clonotype. This chain uses TRBV12-3 or TRBV12-4 with TRBJ1-1, with D unresolved. The CDR3 runs to 16 residues. V shed 3 bases and J shed 1 base, with 15 bases lying between them. The CDR3 protein is CASSFYSGHRNTEAFF. The DNA for the CDR3 is TGTGCCAGCAGTTTTTACTCGGGCCACCGGAACACTGAAGCTTTCTTT.

The gene calls are TRBV4-3 and TRBJ2-7; no firm D call. V dropped 0 bases and J dropped 5 bases, with 14 bases sitting between them. The CDR3 is made up of 15 amino acids. Germline V gene data show CDR1 as LGHNA and CDR2 as YSLEER. The CDR3 sequence: CASSQDLREWHEQYF. For the CDR3, the DNA is TGCGCCAGCAGCCAAGATCTTAGGGAATGGCACGAGCAGTACTTC.

The chain employs TRBV19 and TRBJ1-5; D possibly corresponds to TRBD1 (5 bases). CDR1 and CDR2 from the germline V gene are LNHDA and SQIVND (reference sequence). V was trimmed by 5 bases and J by 2 bases, leaving 10 bases between them. There are 14 residues in the CDR3. As DNA, the CDR3 is TGTGCCAGTAGTTTTCAGGGTGGCAATCAGCCCCAGCATTTT. Translating gives CASSFQGGNQPQHF.

The chain joins TRBV12-3 or TRBV12-4 to TRBJ1-5; D gene ambiguous. The V and J ends lost 6 bases and 2 bases respectively, with 8 bases between them. This CDR3 comprises 13 residues. The CDR3: CASSSGGNQPQHF. The CDR3 DNA is TGTGCCAGCAGCAGCGGGGGCAATCAGCCCCAGCATTTT.